The following is a T cell receptor (beta chain) sequence with its context. Participant age was roughly 18 to 95 years, and participants resided in fewer than 30 US areas. The sample belongs to a study of blood T cell repertoires in COVID-19. Study as a whole: PBMCs, B-cell-depleted T cells, or T cells provided the cDNA or gDNA that made up the material.

This table comes from immunoSEQ multiplex PCR, and its TCRdb copy is limited to in-frame clones, with some not included. The table includes 250,000 to 400,000 clones, approximately 87% detected once. The sequence derives from a woman aged 25-40 years who had recovered from COVID-19. Input material: PBMCs or T cells enriched from blood (not recorded which).

The CDR3 DNA sequence: TGTGCCAGCAGCCCGGGAGGCACAGATACGCAGTATTTT. Translation gives CASSPGGTDTQYF. The chain has TRBV6-2 or TRBV6-3 and TRBJ2-3; D is possibly TRBD2 (6 bases). This CDR3 has 13 amino acids. Germline V gives CDR1 MNHEY, CDR2 SVGEGT. Trimming removed 6 bases at V and 1 base at J, with 8 bases between.